Given below is one TCR beta chain in context. What antigen it recognizes has not been identified. The input lacks base qualities; no much larger clone sits a single base away. This entry belongs to a study of blood T cell repertoires in COVID-19 (dated by TCRdb to 2018 to 2021). A note on the overall study: The collaborator samples originated in the United States, Italy and Spain and spanned the acute and convalescent phases of COVID-19. The prospective study material was composed of cDNA or gDNA derived from T cells, B-cell-depleted T cells, or PBMCs. Subjects who had been exposed to COVID-19, were actively infected with it, or had recovered from it provided the deeply sampled blood TCRbeta repertoires that made up the dataset. The repertoires were released in a freely available public database meant as a resource for research on the immune response to SARS-CoV-2. The samples were drawn from two sources: the first 160 participants of the ongoing ImmuneRACE study, and 950 to 1,500 subjects contributed by 6 global collaborators. Nearly every sample came with metadata listing a de-identified subject ID, COVID-19 status, age in years and sex. Where available, HLA class I and class II types were obtained from metadata supplied by the sample provider rather than from assay-based typing.

The immunoSEQ Assay, a bias-controlled multiplex PCR, was used to amplify TCRbeta CDR3 regions from genomic DNA. Regarding the original processing steps: The number of nucleated cells in each sample was estimated from the amplification of reference gene primers within the assay. To quantify the absolute abundance of each unique TCRbeta CDR3 rearrangement, sequence reads were collapsed and filtered. For each sample, productive Simpson clonality was calculated by taking the square root of Simpson's diversity index across productive rearrangements. Here the immuneACCESS table is served through TCRdb, limited to in-frame sequences with V and J called. Missing clones are a known gap in these copies; in checked studies unresolved V genes cover under half, and the rest lacks a known reason. That table is the source of V, J and clone size, and D and trimming were worked out from the DNA. The sample data list around 100,000 clones, and about 90% of these were observed just once. The ten largest clones take up 17% of the sample.

Each collaborating institution followed its own protocols to collect whole blood in K2EDTA tubes. For TCRbeta analysis, collaborator samples were shipped as frozen whole blood, as isolated PBMCs, or as DNA extracted from either sample type. CDR1 and CDR2 were assigned from the germline V gene (reference sequence) as LNHNV and YYDKDF. Measured from the cysteine to the phenylalanine, the CDR3 is 13 residues long. The DNA shown is the 39-base CDR3, in frame from base 1. Deletion took 2 bases off V and 4 bases off J, with a span of 7 bases between the germline ends. What the work shows at the level of the full study, not this receptor alone: The quantity of clinical and demographic metadata differed by source and by participant and was supplied without curation.

The source is a man in his fifties or sixties with acute or convalescent COVID-19. Sequenced input: peripheral blood. This sequence uses TRBV15 and TRBJ2-3; the D gene identity is not certain. The nucleotide sequence reads TGTGCCACCAGCAGATCTCGGGCAGATACGCAGTATTTT. Its protein is CATSRSRADTQYF.